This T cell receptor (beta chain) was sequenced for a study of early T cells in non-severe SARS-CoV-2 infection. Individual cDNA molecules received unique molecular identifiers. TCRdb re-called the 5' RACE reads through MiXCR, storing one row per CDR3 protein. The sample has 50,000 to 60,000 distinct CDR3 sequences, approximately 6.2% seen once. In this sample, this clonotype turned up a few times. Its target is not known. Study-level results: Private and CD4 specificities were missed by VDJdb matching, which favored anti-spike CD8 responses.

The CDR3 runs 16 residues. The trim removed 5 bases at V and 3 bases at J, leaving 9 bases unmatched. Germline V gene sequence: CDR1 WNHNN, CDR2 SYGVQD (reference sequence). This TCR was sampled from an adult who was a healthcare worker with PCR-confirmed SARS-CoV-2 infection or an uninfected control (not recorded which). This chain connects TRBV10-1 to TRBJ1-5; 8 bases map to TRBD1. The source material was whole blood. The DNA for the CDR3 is TGCGCCAGCAGTTTAGGGGGACAGGCTTACAATCAGCCCCAGCATTTT. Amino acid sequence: CASSLGGQAYNQPQHF.